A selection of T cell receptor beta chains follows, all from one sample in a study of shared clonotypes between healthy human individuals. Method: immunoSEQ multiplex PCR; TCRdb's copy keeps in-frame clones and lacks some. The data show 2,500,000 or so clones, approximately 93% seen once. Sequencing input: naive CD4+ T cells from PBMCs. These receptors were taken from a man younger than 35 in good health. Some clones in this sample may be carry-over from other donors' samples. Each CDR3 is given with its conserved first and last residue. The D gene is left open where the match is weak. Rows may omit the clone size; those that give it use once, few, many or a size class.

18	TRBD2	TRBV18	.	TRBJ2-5	TGTGCCAGCTCACCATCCCTAGCGGGAGGGCCTATACAAGAGACCCAGTACTTC	CASSPSLAGGPIQETQYF
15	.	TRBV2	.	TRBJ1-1	TGTGCCAGCAGCCCCCGCGGGGGGGGAATCACTGAAGCTTTCTTT	CASSPRGGGITEAFF
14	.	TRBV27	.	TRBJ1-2	TGTGCCAGCAGCCTCAGACGGACTAACTATGGCTACACCTTC	CASSLRRTNYGYTF
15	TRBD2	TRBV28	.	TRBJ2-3	TGTGCCAGCAGCTCTACTAGCGTCCCACCAGATACGCAGTATTTT	CASSSTSVPPDTQYF
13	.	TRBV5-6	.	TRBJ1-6	TGTGCCAGCAGCTTGATGGGGAATTCACCCCTCCACTTT	CASSLMGNSPLHF
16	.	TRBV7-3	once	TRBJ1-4	TGTGCCAGCAGCTTAAAAGGGGGGTCGACTAATGAAAAACTGTTTTTT	CASSLKGGSTNEKLFF
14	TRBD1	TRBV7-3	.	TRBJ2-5	TGTGCCAGCAGCTTTACAGGGGCTCGGGAGACCCAGTACTTC	CASSFTGARETQYF
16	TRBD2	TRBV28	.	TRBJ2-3	TGTGCCAGCAGTTTATTATCTAGCGGGAGGACAGATACGCAGTATTTT	CASSLLSSGRTDTQYF
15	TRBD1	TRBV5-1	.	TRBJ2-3	TGCGCCAGCAGCCAGATACAGGGGAACCCAGATACGCAGTATTTT	CASSQIQGNPDTQYF
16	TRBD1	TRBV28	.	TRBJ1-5	TGTGCCAGCCTGAAGAGAGGACAGGCCCGAGTTCAGCCCCAGCATTTT	CASLKRGQARVQPQHF
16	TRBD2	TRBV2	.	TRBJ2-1	TGTGCCAGCAGGCCCCCGGGTAGCGGGAGGGTCAATGAGCAGTTCTTC	CASRPPGSGRVNEQFF
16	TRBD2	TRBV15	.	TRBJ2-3	TGTGCCACCAGCAGAGATGGGACTAAGAGCACAGATACGCAGTATTTT	CATSRDGTKSTDTQYF
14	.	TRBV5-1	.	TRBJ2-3	TGCGCCAGCAGCTTTCAGGGGCAGGGAGATACGCAGTATTTT	CASSFQGQGDTQYF
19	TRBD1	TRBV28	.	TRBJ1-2	TGTGCCAGCAGTGACCCTGGATCGGGACAGGGCATCCCTCGCTATGGCTACACCTTC	CASSDPGSGQGIPRYGYTF
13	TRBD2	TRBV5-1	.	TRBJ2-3	TGCGCCAGCAGCGTGGCGGGAGCAGATACGCAGTATTTT	CASSVAGADTQYF
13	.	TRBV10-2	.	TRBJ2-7	TGCGCCAGCAGGGCCGGGAGTCCCTACGAGCAGTACTTC	CASRAGSPYEQYF
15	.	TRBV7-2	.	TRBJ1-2	TGTGCCAGCAGCTTAGTAGGGCAGGGGAGCTATGGCTACACCTTC	CASSLVGQGSYGYTF
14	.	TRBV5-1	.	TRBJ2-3	TGCGCCAGCAGCTTGCAGCAGGGCACAGATACGCAGTATTTT	CASSLQQGTDTQYF
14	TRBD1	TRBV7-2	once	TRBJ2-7	TGTGCCAGCAGCTTTCGGGACAGTCCCTACGAGCAGTACTTC	CASSFRDSPYEQYF
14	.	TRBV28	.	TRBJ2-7	TGTGCCAGCCACTGGGGAGGACGGCCCTACGAGCAGTACTTC	CASHWGGRPYEQYF
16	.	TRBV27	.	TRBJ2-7	TGTGCCAGCAGTACCGACCGGGCCCCCCAGGCCTACGAGCAGTACTTC	CASSTDRAPQAYEQYF
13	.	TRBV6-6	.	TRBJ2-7	TGTGCCAGCAGGGCCGAGGACTATCACGAGCAGTACTTC	CASRAEDYHEQYF
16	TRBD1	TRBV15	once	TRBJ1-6	TGTGCCACCAGCAGAGCGAGGGACAGGGGGAATTCACCCCTCCACTTT	CATSRARDRGNSPLHF
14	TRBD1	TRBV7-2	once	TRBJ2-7	TGTGCCAGCAGCCCCCAGACAGGGAGCGACGAGCAGTACTTC	CASSPQTGSDEQYF